Following are 32 T cell receptor beta chains from one sample sequenced in a study of blood T cell repertoires in COVID-19. Sequencing used immunoSEQ multiplex PCR; TCRdb keeps in-frame clones, though not all of them. The sample has around 430,000 clones; around 89% are singletons. Sequencing was done on a sample of peripheral blood. These receptors were obtained from a woman aged 50 to 65 with COVID-19, enrolled during active disease.

This clone was detected only a few times. The rearrangement uses TRBV5-1 and TRBJ2-7; 11 bases agree with TRBD1. The CDR3 consists of 15 residues. J lost 4 bases, V lost 4 bases, and 7 bases had no gene match. The germline gives CDR1 SGHRS, CDR2 YFSETQ. The CDR3 coding sequence is TGCGCCAGCAGCCCCCGGGACAGGGGGTTGTACGAGCAGTACTTC. Protein: CASSPRDRGLYEQYF.

The chain joins TRBV20-1 to TRBJ2-1; 7 nucleotides match TRBD2. CDR1 is DFQATT, CDR2 SNEGSKA, per germline (reference sequence). With 3 bases clipped from V and 9 bases from J, the junction kept 2 bases outside the gene matches. This CDR3 is 11 amino acids long. The CDR3, as DNA: TGCAGTGCTAGCGGGGGGATTGAGCAGTTCTTC. Translating gives CSASGGIEQFF.

V usage is TRBV6-5 and J usage is TRBJ1-1; D is unresolved. The germline V and J ends were trimmed by 10 bases and 1 base, with 13 bases remaining between them. The germline V gene has CDR1 MNHEY and CDR2 SVGAGI. CDR3 size: 13 residues. CDR3 amino acids: CAIRAGGNTEAFF. The CDR3 nucleotides read TGTGCCATCCGGGCGGGCGGGAACACTGAAGCTTTCTTT.

This clone was counted a few times. The chain couples TRBV3-1 (or the pseudogene TRBV3-2) to TRBJ2-2, with 8 bases aligning to TRBD2. Germline V gene lookup returns CDR1 LGHDT and CDR2 YNNKEL (reference sequence). With V trimmed by 4 bases and J by 7 bases, 11 bases remained unmatched. CDR3 size: 16 residues. Here the CDR3 DNA reads TGTGCCAGCAGCCCCCCCACGGGCGGGGGGTTCGGGGAGCTGTTTTTT. Translated, it gives CASSPPTGGGFGELFF.

The gene calls are TRBV6-2 or TRBV6-3 and TRBJ1-1; D remains ambiguous. CDR3 length: 15 amino acids. The V and J ends lost 0 bases and 14 bases respectively, with 22 bases between them. Per germline, CDR1 MNHEY and CDR2 SVGEGT. Here the CDR3 reads CASSYSMTLGAFFFF. The CDR3 nucleotides read TGTGCCAGCAGTTACTCGATGACCCTGGGAGCCTTCTTCTTCTTT.

The chain couples TRBV6-2 or TRBV6-3 to TRBJ2-1; 7 positions agree with TRBD2. This CDR3 has 14 residues. Germline CDR1 and CDR2: MNHEY and SVGEGT. V lost 4 bases to trimming and J lost 6 bases; unmatched junction nucleotides: 6. The CDR3 reads CASSLFREGNEQFF. CDR3 bases: TGTGCCAGCAGTTTGTTCAGGGAGGGCAATGAGCAGTTCTTC.

The chain joins TRBV19 to TRBJ2-4; a weak D match, TRBD2 (6 bases). CDR1 and CDR2 (germline): LNHDA, SQIVND (reference sequence). The V end was cut by 8 bases, the J end by 7 bases, with 15 bases between. The CDR3 contains 13 residues. This CDR3 reads CASQASRGNIQYF. The CDR3 DNA is TGTGCCAGTCAGGCCTCCCGGGGGAACATTCAGTACTTC. The full variable domain, with the rest looked up from reference TRBV19 and TRBJ2-4, is DGGITQSPKYLFRKEGQNVTLSCEQNLNHDAMYWYRQDPGQGLRLIYYSQIVNDFQKGDIAEGYSVSREKKESFPLTVTSAQKNPTAFYLCASQASRGNIQYFGAGTRLSVL.

This clone was recorded once. This chain uses TRBV5-1 with TRBJ2-3, with 7 nucleotides matching TRBD2. J was trimmed by 8 bases and V by 4 bases; bases with no gene match: 16. The CDR3 length is 16 residues. Per germline, CDR1 SGHRS and CDR2 YFSETQ. The CDR3 bases are TGCGCCAGCAGCCTCGCCAGCGGGGCAGCCAGGTCTACGCAGTATTTT. Protein product: CASSLASGAARSTQYF.

The V gene is TRBV29-1, the J gene TRBJ2-3; 7 bases are a match to TRBD1. This CDR3 contains 14 residues. Germline CDR1 and CDR2: SQVTM and ANQGSEA. V dropped 4 bases and J dropped 1; count of bases not matched to a gene: 5. CDR3 bases: TGCAGCGTTGCGGGGACAGCGGGCACAGATACGCAGTATTTT. Translating it yields CSVAGTAGTDTQYF.

The J gene is TRBJ2-7, the V gene TRBV5-1, with 11 bases fitting TRBD2. V dropped 0 bases and J dropped 3; count of bases not matched to a gene: 5. The germline V gene encodes CDR1 SGHRS and CDR2 YFSETQ. This CDR3 comprises 16 residues. The CDR3 DNA follows: TGCGCCAGCAGCTTGGTGCTGACTAGCGGGGACTACGAGCAGTACTTC. Translating gives CASSLVLTSGDYEQYF.

The rearrangement links TRBV15 to TRBJ1-2, with TRBD1 as a possible D gene (6 bases). CDR3 length: 15 residues. The V gene's germline CDR1 is LNHNV and CDR2 YYDKDF (reference sequence). V was trimmed by 0 bases and J by 8 bases, leaving 16 bases between them. CDR3 nucleotide sequence: TGTGCCACCAGCAGAGACCCCCTCTCAGGGGACGGCTACACCTTC. Its protein product is CATSRDPLSGDGYTF.

This chain links TRBV30 with TRBJ1-2; 7 nucleotides agree with TRBD1. V lost 2 bases to trimming and J lost 5 bases; unmatched junction nucleotides: 5. Germline CDR1 is GTSNPN and CDR2 is SVGIG (reference sequence). This CDR3 spans 13 amino acids. CDR3 loop: CAWSRDRPYGYTF. The CDR3 DNA follows: TGTGCCTGGAGTCGGGACAGACCGTATGGCTACACCTTC.

V gene TRBV28 combines with J gene TRBJ2-7; TRBD2 is a possible D gene (6 bases). The CDR3 loop spans 18 amino acids. Germline loops: CDR1 MDHEN, CDR2 SYDVKM. The V and J ends lost 4 bases and 7 bases respectively, with 29 bases between them. CDR3 in DNA: TGTGCCAGCAGTTCCACCTCCCTGTTGGGGTCCGGGGGATATGAGCAGTACTTC. Translating gives CASSSTSLLGSGGYEQYF.

This sequence joins TRBV27 and TRBJ2-7; TRBD1 matches at 7 bases. This CDR3 comprises 14 residues. The trim removed 6 bases at V and 0 bases at J, leaving 5 bases unmatched. CDR1 is MNHEY, CDR2 SMNVEV, per germline (reference sequence). The chain's CDR3 is CASRATGLSYEQYF. CDR3 nucleotides: TGTGCCAGCAGAGCGACAGGGCTCTCCTACGAGCAGTACTTC.

This chain joins TRBV6-5 and TRBJ2-3; TRBD1 aligns across 9 bases. The CDR3 runs to 14 residues. The germline gives CDR1 MNHEY, CDR2 SVGAGI. V was clipped by 7 bases and J by 2 bases; unmatched bases: 4. The CDR3 protein is CASMWDRATDTQYF. CDR3 nucleotides: TGTGCCAGCATGTGGGACAGGGCCACAGATACGCAGTATTTT.

The V call is TRBV13, the J call TRBJ2-3; perhaps TRBD2 as D (6 bases). Germline CDR1 PRHDT, CDR2 FYEKMQ (reference sequence). Trimming pared 3 bases from V and 6 bases from J, leaving 16 bases between. The CDR3 is 15 residues long. CDR3 amino acids: CASSFTGLSKDTQYF. The CDR3 nucleotides are TGTGCCAGCAGCTTCACGGGACTCTCGAAGGATACGCAGTATTTT.

The chain joins TRBV19 to TRBJ2-1; TRBD1 might be the D (6 bases). The CDR3 has 14 residues. V was cut by 3 bases and J by 8 bases, with 14 bases left in between. The V gene's germline CDR1 is LNHDA and CDR2 SQIVND (reference sequence). The CDR3 nucleotides are TGTGCCAGTAGTATTATATTTTGGGGGCATGAGCAGTTCTTC. This encodes CASSIIFWGHEQFF.

V usage is TRBV24-1 and J usage is TRBJ2-3; a weak D match, TRBD2 (6 bases). The CDR3 runs 14 residues. V was cut by 5 bases and J by 0 bases, with 8 bases left in between. Germline CDR1 and CDR2: KGHDR and SFDVKD. The CDR3 DNA reads as TGTGCCACCAGTGGCGGAGGGAGCACAGATACGCAGTATTTT. Its protein is CATSGGGSTDTQYF.

This rearrangement joins TRBV11-2 to TRBJ2-7; tentatively, D is TRBD1 (5 bases). V was trimmed by 5 bases and J by 3 bases, leaving 11 bases between them. Looked up from germline, CDR1 is SGHAT and CDR2 is FQNNGV. The CDR3 length is 13 residues. In DNA form, the CDR3 reads TGTGCCAGCAGCCCAGGGAAGGACTACGAGCAGTACTTC. Its translation: CASSPGKDYEQYF.

The V gene is TRBV2, the J gene TRBJ1-2; 9 bases match TRBD1. Germline values: CDR1 SNHLY, CDR2 FYNNEI. CDR3 size: 18 residues. V dropped 5 bases and J dropped 0; count of bases not matched to a gene: 13. The CDR3 nucleotides read TGTGCCAGCAGTTCCTACAGGGGGCGGCCTACCCCTAACTATGGCTACACCTTC. Amino acids: CASSSYRGRPTPNYGYTF. Using reference TRBV2 and TRBJ1-2 for the parts outside the CDR3, the full variable domain is EPEVTQTPSHQVTQMGQEVILRCVPISNHLYFYWYRQILGQKVEFLVSFYNNEISEKSEIFDDQFSVERPDGSNFTLKIRSTKLEDSAMYFCASSSYRGRPTPNYGYTFGSGTRLTVV.

V usage is TRBV7-9 and J usage is TRBJ2-3; D possibly corresponds to TRBD2 (6 bases). Germline values: CDR1 SEHNR, CDR2 FQNEAQ (reference sequence). The CDR3 contains 14 residues. Trimming took off 5 bases at V and 6 bases at J, with 15 bases between the two ends. CDR3: CASSAPGVPDTQYF. The CDR3 DNA reads as TGTGCCAGCAGCGCGCCGGGGGTGCCCGATACGCAGTATTTT.

The rearrangement joins TRBV11-2 to TRBJ1-1, with D possibly being TRBD1 (6 bases). The CDR3 loop spans 17 amino acids. V lost 5 bases to trimming and J lost 10 bases, with 29 bases between them. CDR1 and CDR2 from the germline V gene are SGHAT and FQNNGV. The CDR3 DNA follows: TGTGCCAGCAGCGACCCCTCCTCGACGGGACAAAAAACGTCAGCTTTCTTT. Translated, it gives CASSDPSSTGQKTSAFF.

The chain has TRBV2 and TRBJ2-3; possible D gene TRBD1, 5 bases. CDR3 length equals 16 residues. V dropped 2 bases and J dropped 0 bases, with 12 bases sitting between them. Germline loops: CDR1 SNHLY, CDR2 FYNNEI. CDR3 residues: CASSELGQTSTDTQYF. DNA of the CDR3: TGTGCCAGCAGTGAATTGGGGCAGACTAGCACAGATACGCAGTATTTT. Together with reference TRBV2 and TRBJ2-3, the CDR3 gives the full variable domain: EPEVTQTPSHQVTQMGQEVILRCVPISNHLYFYWYRQILGQKVEFLVSFYNNEISEKSEIFDDQFSVERPDGSNFTLKIRSTKLEDSAMYFCASSELGQTSTDTQYFGPGTRLTVL.

This clone was seen more than once but under ten times. The V gene is TRBV11-2, the J gene TRBJ1-1; 8 nucleotides agree with TRBD1. Per germline, CDR1 SGHAT and CDR2 FQNNGV. With V trimmed by 3 bases and J by 5 bases, 5 bases remained unmatched. The CDR3 sequence is 14 residues long. The CDR3 nucleotides read TGTGCCAGCAGCTTCATGACAGGGGATACTGAAGCTTTCTTT. Its protein is CASSFMTGDTEAFF.

V is TRBV27 and J is TRBJ1-1, with D maybe TRBD1 (6 bases). V lost 5 bases and J lost 4, with 8 bases in between. Germline CDR1 is MNHEY and CDR2 is SMNVEV (reference sequence). The CDR3 contains 12 residues. The CDR3 loop is CASSTGFTEAFF. The CDR3 DNA is TGTGCCAGCAGTACAGGGTTCACTGAAGCTTTCTTT.

This clone occurred a few times. The gene calls are TRBV28 and TRBJ1-1; D perhaps matches TRBD1 (5 bases). The V end lost 2 bases, the J end lost 7 bases, and 14 bases lay between the germline ends. CDR3 length: 14 residues. Germline loops: CDR1 MDHEN, CDR2 SYDVKM. The chain's CDR3 is CASSLTQGGDEAFF. The CDR3 DNA reads as TGTGCCAGCAGTTTAACGCAGGGCGGGGATGAAGCTTTCTTT.

V gene TRBV28 combines with J gene TRBJ2-3; 8 bases align to TRBD2. V lost 7 bases and J lost 5; bases outside the gene matches: 8. CDR3 length: 14 amino acids. Per the germline V gene, CDR1 is MDHEN and CDR2 is SYDVKM. The CDR3 sequence is CASNTGGQQDTQYF. The CDR3 nucleotides are TGTGCCAGCAATACGGGGGGGCAGCAAGATACGCAGTATTTT.

The chain joins TRBV28 to TRBJ2-4; 8 bases agree with TRBD2. Germline values: CDR1 MDHEN, CDR2 SYDVKM. V lost 3 bases and J lost 1; bases outside the gene matches: 5. CDR3 size: 16 residues. The CDR3: CASSFTASGAKNIQYF. The DNA of the CDR3 is TGTGCCAGCAGTTTTACGGCTAGCGGGGCCAAAAACATTCAGTACTTC.

The rearrangement joins TRBV6-6 to TRBJ2-1; possibly TRBD1 for D (5 bases). CDR3 length: 15 amino acids. V was trimmed by 4 bases and J by 0 bases, leaving 10 bases between them. Germline V CDR1 and CDR2: MNHNY, SVGAGI (reference sequence). This CDR3 is CASSLGHRSYNEQFF. CDR3 in DNA: TGTGCCAGCAGTTTAGGACACCGCTCCTACAATGAGCAGTTCTTC.

The CDR3 region has the DNA TGTGCCAGCCGCCGGAGCGGTAATGAAAAACTGTTTTTT. This sequence encodes CASRRSGNEKLFF. V and J are TRBV2 and TRBJ1-4; D gene unclear. Deletions cut 8 bases from V and 4 bases from J, with 11 bases between. Germline CDR1 reads SNHLY; CDR2 reads FYNNEI. The CDR3 is 13 amino acids.

This clone was recorded once. The chain employs TRBV25-1 and TRBJ2-3, with 11 bases identical to TRBD2. Germline CDR1 MGHDK, CDR2 SYGVNS. CDR3 length: 17 residues. The V segment lost 1 base and the J segment 3 bases; nucleotides outside the gene matches: 6. CDR3 nucleotide sequence: TGTGCCAGCAGTGAATTTTTAGCGGGGGGGCTAACAGATACGCAGTATTTT. Translating it yields CASSEFLAGGLTDTQYF. Combining the CDR3 with reference TRBV25-1 and TRBJ2-3 gives the whole variable domain EADIYQTPRYLVIGTGKKITLECSQTMGHDKMYWYQQDPGMELHLIHYSYGVNSTEKGDLSSESTVSRIRTEHFPLTLESARPSHTSQYLCASSEFLAGGLTDTQYFGPGTRLTVL.

The V call is TRBV5-4, the J call TRBJ1-1; no clear D. The CDR3 consists of 14 residues. V was pared by 2 bases and J by 0 bases, with 8 bases between. Germline CDR1 and CDR2: SGHNT and YYREEE (reference sequence). CDR3 sequence: CASSFVGVNTEAFF. In DNA, the CDR3 is TGTGCCAGCAGCTTCGTCGGGGTGAACACTGAAGCTTTCTTT.